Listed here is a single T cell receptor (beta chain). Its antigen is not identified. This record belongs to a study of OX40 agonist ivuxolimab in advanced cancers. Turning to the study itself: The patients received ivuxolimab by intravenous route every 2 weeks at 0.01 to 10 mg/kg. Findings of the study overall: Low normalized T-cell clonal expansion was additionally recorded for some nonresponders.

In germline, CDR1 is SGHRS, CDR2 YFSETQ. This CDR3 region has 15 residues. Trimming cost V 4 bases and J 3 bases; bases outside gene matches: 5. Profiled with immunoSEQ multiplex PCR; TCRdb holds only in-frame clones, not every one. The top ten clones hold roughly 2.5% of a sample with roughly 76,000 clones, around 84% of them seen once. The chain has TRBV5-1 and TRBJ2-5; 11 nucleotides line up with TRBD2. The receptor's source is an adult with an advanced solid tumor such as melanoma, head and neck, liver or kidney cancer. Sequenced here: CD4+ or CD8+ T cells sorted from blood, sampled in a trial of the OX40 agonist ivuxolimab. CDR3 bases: TGCGCCAGCAGCAGAGGGACTAGCGGAAAAGAGACCCAGTACTTC. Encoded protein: CASSRGTSGKETQYF.